One and the same sample provided the 25 T cell receptor beta chains below, sequenced in a study of follicular helper T cells after annual influenza vaccination (dated by TCRdb to about 2017). The protocol used for the library was the immunoSEQ multiplex PCR assay. In its TCRdb copy, this immuneACCESS table keeps in-frame sequences only and misses some clones. Where compared with another copy, unresolved V genes explain less than half of these, and the others have no known cause. This sample is represented by some 11,000 clones; less than 85% of them were singletons. About 0.87% of the sample rests with the top ten. Source: CXCR5- memory CD4+ T cells sorted from blood, taken 6 weeks after influenza vaccination. The cell subset or site label of this sample denotes: CXCR5- memory CD4 T cells. These receptors were obtained from an adult who received the influenza vaccine.

The chain couples TRBV6-1 to TRBJ1-3; weak D call: TRBD1 (5 bases). This CDR3 is built from 12 residues. The germline V gene has CDR1 MNHNS and CDR2 SASEGT. V gave up 5 bases and J gave up 8 bases, with 10 bases separating them. CDR3: CASSSGFDTIYF. CDR3 DNA sequence: TGTGCCAGCAGTTCAGGGTTCGACACCATATATTTT.

A single count supports this clone. The V gene is TRBV5-4, the J gene TRBJ2-5; TRBD1 might be the D (5 bases). The CDR3 consists of 16 residues. The V end was cut by 4 bases, the J end by 2 bases, with 18 bases between. The germline gives CDR1 SGHNT, CDR2 YYREEE (reference sequence). The CDR3 coding sequence is TGTGCCAGCAGCCCCTTTGGGGTGGGGCGACAAGAGACCCAGTACTTC. Its protein is CASSPFGVGRQETQYF.

The rearrangement joins TRBV5-5 to TRBJ1-3; D is ambiguous. Trimming removed 2 bases from V and 0 bases from J, with 9 bases in between. The CDR3 runs to 15 residues. CDR1 SGHKS and CDR2 YYEKEE come from the germline V gene (reference sequence). The CDR3 DNA is TGTGCCAGCAGCTTTCAGGCAAGCTCTGGAAACACCATATATTTT. It is translated as CASSFQASSGNTIYF.

J is TRBJ1-2 and V is TRBV14; D remains unclear. The CDR3 covers 16 residues. Germline V gene data show CDR1 as SGHDN and CDR2 as FVKESK. V shed 1 base and J shed 0 bases, with 12 bases lying between them. CDR3 residues: CASSQAVGAANYGYTF. The CDR3 DNA reads as TGTGCCAGCAGCCAAGCGGTGGGAGCAGCTAACTATGGCTACACCTTC.

The V and J genes are TRBV18 and TRBJ1-6, with unresolved D. The V end was cut by 1 base, the J end by 8 bases, with 15 bases between. The CDR3 runs to 16 residues. Per germline, CDR1 KGHSH and CDR2 LQKENI. The CDR3 sequence is CASSPQGRAGDSPLHF. The CDR3 coding sequence is TGTGCCAGCTCACCACAAGGTCGAGCTGGCGATTCACCCCTCCACTTT.

This clone has just a few counts. J is TRBJ2-3 and V is TRBV2; 12 bases are a match to TRBD2. V was pared by 8 bases and J by 0 bases, with 3 bases of the junction left unmatched. The CDR3 runs to 15 residues. Germline V gene lookup returns CDR1 SNHLY and CDR2 FYNNEI. The CDR3: CASSLAGGSTDTQYF. The CDR3 nucleotides read TGTGCCAGCTCCCTAGCGGGGGGGAGCACAGATACGCAGTATTTT.

The chain couples TRBV7-9 to TRBJ1-4; TRBD1 might be the D (5 bases). In germline, CDR1 is SEHNR, CDR2 FQNEAQ (reference sequence). The CDR3 is 13 residues long. V gave up 1 base and J gave up 6 bases, with 6 bases separating them. CDR3 nucleotide sequence: TGTGCCAGCAGCTTAGGGGGGGATGAAAAACTGTTTTTT. Translated, it gives CASSLGGDEKLFF.

This clone was recorded a few times. The chain couples TRBV13 to TRBJ1-6; possible D gene TRBD1, 5 bases. This CDR3 region has 15 residues. V dropped 5 bases and J dropped 10 bases, with 18 bases sitting between them. The germline V gene has CDR1 PRHDT and CDR2 FYEKMQ (reference sequence). CDR3: CASSGGRRGGSPLHF. The CDR3 DNA reads TGTGCCAGCAGCGGAGGCCGTCGGGGGGGATCACCCCTCCACTTT.

V gene TRBV9 combines with J gene TRBJ1-5; TRBD1 matches 9 bases. The V gene end was trimmed by 4 bases and the J gene end by 7 bases; junction bases not matched to a gene: 12. Germline assignment: CDR1 SGDLS and CDR2 YYNGEE. The CDR3 totals 16 residues. The CDR3 bases are TGTGCCAGCAGCCCGACCGGGACAGGGCCGGGGCAGCCCCAGCATTTT. Protein product: CASSPTGTGPGQPQHF.

The J gene is TRBJ2-3, the V gene TRBV27; 13 nucleotides line up with TRBD2. This CDR3 has 15 amino acids. Per germline, CDR1 MNHEY and CDR2 SMNVEV (reference sequence). Germline trimming cut 7 bases from V and 5 bases from J; bases unmatched to any gene: 6. CDR3 residues: CASTLLAGGRDTQYF. CDR3 nucleotides: TGTGCCAGCACTCTACTAGCGGGGGGGCGAGATACGCAGTATTTT.

In this sample, this clone turned up once. V and J are TRBV6-6 and TRBJ1-1; a weak D match, TRBD1 (5 bases). V gave up 6 bases and J gave up 0 bases, with 11 bases separating them. Germline V gene sequence: CDR1 MNHNY, CDR2 SVGAGI (reference sequence). The CDR3 extends over 14 amino acids. In nucleotides, the CDR3 is TGTGCCAGCAGCAAGGGACTCATGAACACTGAAGCTTTCTTT. Amino acids: CASSKGLMNTEAFF.

The V call is TRBV9, the J call TRBJ2-1, with a weak D call TRBD1 (5 bases). Per germline, CDR1 SGDLS and CDR2 YYNGEE. V gave up 2 bases and J gave up 2 bases, with 11 bases separating them. The CDR3 runs 15 residues. The CDR3 spells CASSVFDSPYNEQFF. The CDR3 nucleotides read TGTGCCAGCAGCGTCTTTGACAGTCCCTACAATGAGCAGTTCTTC.

The chain combines TRBV11-2 with TRBJ1-1; 9 positions agree with TRBD1. Germline assignment: CDR1 SGHAT and CDR2 FQNNGV. J was trimmed by 3 bases and V by 5 bases; bases with no gene match: 13. The CDR3 is 17 amino acids. CDR3 nucleotide sequence: TGTGCCAGCAGCCTGACCCTACAGGGGGCGCAGGACACTGAAGCTTTCTTT. Protein sequence: CASSLTLQGAQDTEAFF.

The rearrangement uses TRBV6-5 and TRBJ1-2, with 9 nucleotides matching TRBD1. There are 14 residues in the CDR3. V lost 4 bases, J lost 3 bases, and 3 bases stayed unmatched. Germline V CDR1 and CDR2: MNHEY, SVGAGI. CDR3 bases: TGTGCCAGCAGTTCCCGGACAGGGGACTATGGCTACACCTTC. Translation gives CASSSRTGDYGYTF.

The gene calls are TRBV6-1 and TRBJ1-5; 9 positions agree with TRBD1. The CDR3 covers 15 residues. Germline V gene data show CDR1 as MNHNS and CDR2 as SASEGT. The junction had 5 bases not matched to a gene; V was cut back by 7 bases and J by 1 base. In DNA form, the CDR3 reads TGTGCCAGCACCCGGGACAGGGTCAGCAATCAGCCCCAGCATTTT. It translates to CASTRDRVSNQPQHF.

The chain employs TRBV6-5 and TRBJ1-2, with 10 nucleotides matching TRBD1. The CDR3 loop spans 14 amino acids. V shed 4 bases and J 5 bases; nucleotides not matched to a gene: 4. Germline V gene data show CDR1 as MNHEY and CDR2 as SVGAGI. The CDR3 loop reads CASSFRTGGYGYTF. As DNA, the CDR3 is TGTGCCAGCAGTTTTAGGACAGGGGGATATGGCTACACCTTC.

The V and J genes are TRBV5-4 and TRBJ1-1; 9 bases agree with TRBD1. The CDR3 extends over 14 amino acids. Losses at the gene ends were 6 bases for V and 2 bases for J; bases not matched to a gene: 5. Germline-derived CDR1 and CDR2 are SGHNT and YYREEE (reference sequence). CDR3 in amino acids: CASKPDRGNTEAFF. The CDR3 region has the DNA TGTGCCAGCAAACCGGACAGGGGAAACACTGAAGCTTTCTTT.

The chain recombines TRBV19 with TRBJ2-5, with D uncertain. This CDR3 is 14 amino acids long. Germline-derived CDR1 and CDR2 are LNHDA and SQIVND (reference sequence). V lost 4 bases and J lost 0, with 9 bases in between. In DNA form, the CDR3 reads TGTGCCAGTAGTACCCACCCCCACCAAGAGACCCAGTACTTC. Encoded protein: CASSTHPHQETQYF.

The chain couples TRBV4-3 to TRBJ1-1, with D uncertain. Trimming cost V 0 bases and J 5 bases, with 16 bases left between them. Germline-derived CDR1 and CDR2 are LGHNA and YSLEER. The CDR3 runs to 16 residues. The CDR3 nucleotides read TGCGCCAGCAGCCAAGATTGGTTGGGTAGTTGGACTGAAGCTTTCTTT. Its translation: CASSQDWLGSWTEAFF.

V and J are TRBV7-2 and TRBJ1-2; D may be TRBD1 (5 bases). The CDR3 consists of 13 residues. Germline V gene sequence: CDR1 SGHTA, CDR2 FQGNSA. V shed 5 bases and J shed 5 bases, with 12 bases lying between them. The chain's CDR3 is CASSDRQLYGYTF. CDR3 sequence (DNA): TGTGCCAGCAGCGACCGACAGCTTTATGGCTACACCTTC.

For the CDR3, the DNA is TGTGCCAGCAGCCCAGGGACTAGCCCCCTCAATGAGCAGTTCTTC. The encoded protein is CASSPGTSPLNEQFF. The rearrangement joins TRBV5-4 to TRBJ2-1; TRBD2 agrees at 9 bases. The CDR3 spans 15 residues. The ends lost 4 bases at V and 6 bases at J; junction bases unmatched: 8. CDR1 and CDR2 from the germline V gene are SGHNT and YYREEE (reference sequence).

V gene TRBV6-1 combines with J gene TRBJ1-3, with D possibly TRBD1 on 6 matching bases. V gave up 10 bases and J gave up 4 bases, with 14 bases separating them. The V gene's germline CDR1 is MNHNS and CDR2 SASEGT. This CDR3 comprises 13 residues. The CDR3 region is CATGTGIGNTIYF. DNA of the CDR3: TGTGCCACCGGTACAGGGATCGGAAACACCATATATTTT.

The chain is built from TRBV4-1 and TRBJ2-1, with TRBD1 identical over 7 bases. Germline CDR1 is MGHRA and CDR2 is YSYEKL. The CDR3 extends over 13 amino acids. The junction had 7 bases not matched to a gene; V was cut back by 2 bases and J by 12 bases. This CDR3 is CASSQRTRDRQFF. In DNA form, the CDR3 reads TGCGCCAGCAGCCAAAGAACCCGGGACAGGCAGTTCTTC.

This chain uses TRBV9 with TRBJ2-3, with no clear D. V lost 3 bases to trimming and J lost 0 bases, with 17 bases between them. The CDR3 consists of 17 residues. Germline CDR1 reads SGDLS; CDR2 reads YYNGEE. This CDR3 reads CASSATPEVTSTDTQYF. CDR3 bases: TGTGCCAGCAGCGCCACACCGGAAGTAACTAGCACAGATACGCAGTATTTT.

This clone came up a few times. The J gene is TRBJ1-1, the V gene TRBV2; possible D gene TRBD1, 6 bases. With 7 bases removed from V and 1 base from J, the gap between germline ends came to 13 bases. This CDR3 is 14 amino acids long. Germline V gives CDR1 SNHLY, CDR2 FYNNEI. The DNA for the CDR3 is TGTGCCAGCAAGGGGGAATCGGGGAACACTGAAGCTTTCTTT. Protein product: CASKGESGNTEAFF.